A selection of T cell receptor beta chains follows, all from one sample in a study of blood T cell repertoires in COVID-19. Only in-frame clones appear in the TCRdb table, and some are missing; sequencing was by immunoSEQ multiplex PCR. The sample has a few hundred thousand clones; around 85% are singletons. Sequences were obtained from PBMCs or T cells enriched from blood (not recorded which). These receptors were collected from a man younger than 40 who had recovered from COVID-19. Both conserved end residues are part of each CDR3. Fields, in order: J gene, clone size, D gene, V gene, CDR3 DNA, CDR3 protein. A D gene is named only where the DNA matches it firmly. Clone size appears in some rows only: once, few, many, or a class for an expanded clone.

TRBJ1-1 | NA | NA | TRBV6-2/TRBV6-3 | TGTGCCAGCAGTAAGCGCCCGGAGACTGAAGCTTTCTTT | CASSKRPETEAFF
TRBJ2-5 | NA | NA | TRBV29-1 | TGCAGCGTTGATCGGTACTACCAAGAGACCCAGTACTTC | CSVDRYYQETQYF
TRBJ2-1 | NA | TRBD1 | TRBV7-3 | TGTGCCAGCAGCGTAGGGACAGAATACAATGAGCAGTTCTTC | CASSVGTEYNEQFF
TRBJ2-7 | NA | NA | TRBV7-2 | TGTGCCAGCAGCTTAGCCCGACACGAATCCTACGAGCAGTACTTC | CASSLARHESYEQYF
TRBJ1-6 | NA | TRBD1 | TRBV27 | TGTGCCAGCAGTTTAGGGCAGGGGGCTAGCCGAGGATCACCCCTCCACTTT | CASSLGQGASRGSPLHF
TRBJ2-7 | NA | TRBD2 | TRBV7-9 | TGTGCCAGCAGCTTATCTAGCGGGAGTAGCTCCTACGAGCAGTACTTC | CASSLSSGSSSYEQYF
TRBJ2-7 | NA | NA | TRBV27 | TGTGCCAGCAGCCATCCGGACTCCTCCTACGAGCAGTACTTC | CASSHPDSSYEQYF
TRBJ1-1 | once | NA | TRBV7-6 | TGTGCCAGCAGCTTAGGAATGGGGCCTACGATCAACACTGAAGCTTTCTTT | CASSLGMGPTINTEAFF
TRBJ2-1 | NA | TRBD2 | TRBV7-8 | TGTGCCAGCAGCTTAGATAGCGGGGGAGGATACAATGAGCAGTTCTTC | CASSLDSGGGYNEQFF
TRBJ2-3 | NA | TRBD2 | TRBV5-4 | TGTGCCAGCAGCGAACTAGCGGGGGGGCCATATACGCAGTATTTT | CASSELAGGPYTQYF
TRBJ1-1 | NA | NA | TRBV19 | TGTGCCAGTAGTATAGTTGAAGGGGGTAACACTGAAGCTTTCTTT | CASSIVEGGNTEAFF
TRBJ1-1 | NA | NA | TRBV11-2 | TGTGCCAGCAGCTTACGGTATGGGGGCAACACTGAAGCTTTCTTT | CASSLRYGGNTEAFF
TRBJ1-2 | NA | NA | TRBV12-3/TRBV12-4 | TGTGCCAGCAGCCTCAGGGTCGGTGGCTACACCTTC | CASSLRVGGYTF
TRBJ1-1 | NA | NA | TRBV7-9 | TGTGCCACCCTCCAGGGCCCTGAAGCTTTCTTT | CATLQGPEAFF
TRBJ2-3 | NA | NA | TRBV7-3 | TGTGCCAGCAGCTCCCTGAGCTCAGATACGCAGTATTTT | CASSSLSSDTQYF
TRBJ1-5 | NA | NA | TRBV6-4 | TGTGCCAGCAGTGATGGAGGTGGTAAGCCCCAGCATTTT | CASSDGGGKPQHF
TRBJ2-7 | NA | TRBD1 | TRBV11-2 | TGTGCCAGCAGCCGCCCGCAAAACAACAGGGGTTTCAACGAGCAGTACTTC | CASSRPQNNRGFNEQYF
TRBJ2-7 | once | NA | TRBV6-1 | TGTGCCAGCAGTGATCAACAGGTTATCTCCTACGAGCAGTACTTC | CASSDQQVISYEQYF
TRBJ1-1 | NA | NA | TRBV9 | TGTGCCAGCAGCGTAGGGAACAGAAACACTGAAGCTTTCTTT | CASSVGNRNTEAFF
TRBJ2-3 | NA | NA | TRBV27 | TGTGCCAGCAGTTCCCCAACGGGGGATAGCACAGATACGCAGTATTTT | CASSSPTGDSTDTQYF
TRBJ2-2 | NA | TRBD1 | TRBV2 | TGTGCCAGCAGGGGACAGGGAGGTTCCGGGGAGCTGTTTTTT | CASRGQGGSGELFF
TRBJ1-5 | NA | NA | TRBV30 | TGTGCCTGGAGTGTAAATAGGGGTCAGCCCCAGCATTTT | CAWSVNRGQPQHF
TRBJ2-7 | few | TRBD1 | TRBV11-2 | TGTGCCAGCAGCTTAACGTCCCGGACAGGGGATAAGTACTTC | CASSLTSRTGDKYF
TRBJ1-1 | NA | TRBD1 | TRBV7-2 | TGTGCCAGCAGTATCCAGGGGGCGGGTGAAGCTTTCTTT | CASSIQGAGEAFF
TRBJ1-1 | NA | NA | TRBV30 | TGTGCCTGGAAAGGCAGGGCAATCACTGAAGCTTTCTTT | CAWKGRAITEAFF
TRBJ1-4 | NA | TRBD1 | TRBV4-2 | TGTGCCAGCAGCCACAGGGGGCGCGAGGGTGAAAAACTGTTTTTT | CASSHRGREGEKLFF
TRBJ2-7 | NA | NA | TRBV5-4 | TGTGCCAGCAGCTTGTACCAGGCGTCCTACGAGCAGTACTTC | CASSLYQASYEQYF
TRBJ1-1 | NA | TRBD1 | TRBV5-1 | TGCGCCAGCAGCTTGGGACAGGGGACGACTGAAGCTTTCTTT | CASSLGQGTTEAFF
TRBJ2-3 | NA | NA | TRBV11-2 | TGTGCCAGCAGCTTAGTTGCGGGGACCGTCACAGATACGCAGTATTTT | CASSLVAGTVTDTQYF
TRBJ1-3 | NA | TRBD1 | TRBV9 | TGTGCCAGCAGCGTAGGCACAGGGGTAGGAAACACCATATATTTT | CASSVGTGVGNTIYF
TRBJ1-1 | NA | NA | TRBV3-1/TRBV3-2 | TGTGCCAGCAGCCCGACAGGGAACACTGAAGCTTTCTTT | CASSPTGNTEAFF
TRBJ2-5 | NA | NA | TRBV10-2 | TGCGCCAGCAGTCCGGACAGACATTACCAAGAGACCCAGTACTTC | CASSPDRHYQETQYF
TRBJ1-2 | NA | TRBD1 | TRBV7-2 | TGTGCCAGCAGGACCGCGACAGGGTTGGATGGCTACACCTTC | CASRTATGLDGYTF
TRBJ2-2 | NA | TRBD2 | TRBV30 | TGTGCCTGGAGTCCGCCTCCCATTACTAGCGGGGGTAGGACCGGGGAGCTGTTTTTT | CAWSPPPITSGGRTGELFF
TRBJ1-2 | NA | NA | TRBV15 | TGTGCCACCAGCGGAAGAGTCCTTGGTTCAGGGAACTATGGCTACACCTTC | CATSGRVLGSGNYGYTF
TRBJ1-1 | once | NA | TRBV25-1 | TGTGCCAGCAGTGAGGTAAGGGGATCGGGCACTGAAGCTTTCTTT | CASSEVRGSGTEAFF
TRBJ2-1 | NA | TRBD2 | TRBV7-2 | TGTGCCAGCAGCTCGGCCCTAGCGGGGGGGCCCAATGAGCAGTTCTTC | CASSSALAGGPNEQFF
TRBJ2-7 | NA | TRBD1 | TRBV27 | TGTGCCAGCAGTTTAGGGACAGGGGCGGCCGAGCAGTACTTC | CASSLGTGAAEQYF
TRBJ2-7 | few | NA | TRBV9 | TGTGCCAGCAGCGTCGGGACAACTAGCTCCTACGAGCAGTACTTC | CASSVGTTSSYEQYF
TRBJ2-2 | NA | NA | TRBV9 | TGTGCCAGCAGCGTTTCAGGGATAAACACCGGGGAGCTGTTTTTT | CASSVSGINTGELFF
TRBJ2-1 | NA | TRBD2 | TRBV10-3 | TGTGCCATCTGGAACGGGACTAGCGTCTACAATGAGCAGTTCTTC | CAIWNGTSVYNEQFF
TRBJ1-6 | NA | NA | TRBV4-3 | TGCGCCAGCAGCCAAGTGGTTGGGTCTGCGGGTTCACCCCTCCACTTT | CASSQVVGSAGSPLHF
TRBJ2-1 | NA | NA | TRBV9 | TGTGCCAGCAGCGCCGGGACACCCGGGCGGAACAATGAGCAGTTCTTC | CASSAGTPGRNNEQFF
TRBJ1-1 | few | NA | TRBV19 | TGTGCCAGTACCCGCGGGGGGGCAACTGAAGCTTTCTTT | CASTRGGATEAFF